The rows below give T cell receptor beta chains drawn from one sample of a study of blood T cell repertoires in COVID-19. Generated by immunoSEQ multiplex PCR, the TCRdb table keeps only in-frame clones and is missing some. The sample lists 150,000 to 200,000 clones, about 88% seen once, with approximately 23% in the top ten. Sample: PBMCs or T cells enriched from blood (not recorded which). These receptor sequences come from a woman between 35 and 50 years old in a cohort exposed to, infected with or recovered from COVID-19 (not recorded which). CDR3s include the opening cysteine and the closing phenylalanine or tryptophan. A D gene is named only where the DNA matches it firmly. Clone size is shown for a subset of rows, as once, few, many or a class of expanded clone.

V,size,J,D,DNA,CDR3
TRBV6-1,NA,TRBJ1-5,NA,TGTGCCAGCAGTGAGGACGAGGGAAGGTGGAATCAGCCCCAGCATTTT,CASSEDEGRWNQPQHF
TRBV19,once,TRBJ2-7,TRBD1,TGTGCCAGTAGTATTACAGGGGCCCACGAGCAGTACTTC,CASSITGAHEQYF
TRBV10-3,NA,TRBJ2-7,TRBD2,TGTGCCATCCAGTTCGGGGGGGCCAACTACGAGCAGTACTTC,CAIQFGGANYEQYF
TRBV5-8,once,TRBJ1-1,TRBD1,TGTGCCAGCGGACAGGGGGCGCTAGGAACTGAAGCTTTCTTT,CASGQGALGTEAFF
TRBV11-2,NA,TRBJ2-5,TRBD1,TGTGCCAGCAGCTTAGGTACAGGGGGCCGGGAGACCCAGTACTTC,CASSLGTGGRETQYF
TRBV5-1,NA,TRBJ1-4,TRBD1,TGCGCCAGCAGCCCCCGGGGGACAGGGACTAATGAAAAACTGTTTTTT,CASSPRGTGTNEKLFF
TRBV4-1,NA,TRBJ1-6,TRBD1,TGCGCCAGCAGCCGGGGACAGGGTCAGAATTCACCCCTCCACTTT,CASSRGQGQNSPLHF
TRBV20-1,NA,TRBJ2-2,NA,TGCGCTAGAAGAGAGGCCGGGGAGCTGTTTTTT,CARREAGELFF
TRBV4-1,NA,TRBJ1-4,NA,TGCGCCAGCAGCCATGGGACAACTAATAATGAAAAACTGTTTTTT,CASSHGTTNNEKLFF
TRBV10-3,many,TRBJ2-2,NA,TGTGCCATCAGTGACAGGGGCACCGGGGAGCTGTTTTTT,CAISDRGTGELFF
TRBV29-1,NA,TRBJ2-1,NA,TGCAGCGTTGAAGGCCGGGACAATGAGCAGTTCTTC,CSVEGRDNEQFF
TRBV25-1,once,TRBJ2-7,TRBD1,TGTGCCAGCAGCTGGACAGGGGGCACCTACGAGCAGTACTTC,CASSWTGGTYEQYF
TRBV5-1,NA,TRBJ1-2,TRBD1,TGCGCCAGTCGGGTAGGACAGGGGGACATATCTAACTATGGCTACACCTTC,CASRVGQGDISNYGYTF
TRBV5-1,NA,TRBJ2-1,TRBD2,TGCGCCAGCAGCTTGACTCTAGCGGGGGGACCCAATGAGCAGTTCTTC,CASSLTLAGGPNEQFF